This T cell receptor beta chain was sequenced during a study of cytomegalovirus exposure and HLA in healthy donors. Trimming shortened V by 3 bases and J by 4 bases, and 13 bases separated the two germline ends. CDR3 size: 15 residues. CDR1 LNHDA and CDR2 SQIVND come from the germline V gene (reference sequence). 13 Jbeta primers and 60 Vbeta primers were used for the PCR. Assay: immunoSEQ multiplex PCR; the TCRdb copy retains only in-frame clones and omits some. Among 90,000 to 140,000 clones, roughly 15% were seen once, and the ten largest hold around 0.9%. This clone was seen only a few times. This clonotype originated in a female donor in good health and CMV-seronegative. J is TRBJ2-1 and V is TRBV19; possible D gene TRBD1, 6 bases. Material: PBMCs. The CDR3 here is CASSIKGEIYNEQFF. In DNA form, the CDR3 reads TGTGCCAGTAGTATTAAGGGGGAGATATACAATGAGCAGTTCTTC.